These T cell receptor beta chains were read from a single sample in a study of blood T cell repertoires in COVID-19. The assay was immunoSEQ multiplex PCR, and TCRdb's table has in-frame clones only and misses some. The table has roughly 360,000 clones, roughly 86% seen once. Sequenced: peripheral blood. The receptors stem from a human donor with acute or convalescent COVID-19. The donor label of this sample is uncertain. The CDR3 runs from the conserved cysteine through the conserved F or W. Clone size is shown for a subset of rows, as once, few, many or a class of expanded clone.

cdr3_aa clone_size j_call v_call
CASSRRDRGLATGELFF - TRBJ2-2 TRBV11-2
CASSMDRGYTYEQYF - TRBJ2-7 TRBV7-2
CASSARDRQPYEQYF - TRBJ2-7 TRBV19
CASSSLTGQGIYGYTF - TRBJ1-2 TRBV28
CASSLVPGQATVSYTF - TRBJ1-2 TRBV7-2
CASSLDGTSADTQYF - TRBJ2-3 TRBV7-2
CASSEDGSGYEQYF - TRBJ2-7 TRBV10-2
CASSPPGQGVRGNTIYF - TRBJ1-3 TRBV18
CASSNPPAGWNTEAFF - TRBJ1-1 TRBV21-1
CASSERASGGRRDTQYF - TRBJ2-3 TRBV6-1
CASSGRQGVNTEAFF - TRBJ1-1 TRBV18
CASSLESRTYEQYF few TRBJ2-7 TRBV5-1
CASVAGGTYNEQFF - TRBJ2-1 TRBV5-1
CASSSLRTGTYGYTF once TRBJ1-2 TRBV6-5
CASSSGQGYNEQFF - TRBJ2-1 TRBV7-8
CASSAQTRIEQYF - TRBJ2-7 TRBV5-1
CASSESWANTEAFF - TRBJ1-1 TRBV10-1
CASSFRQGKEGYTF - TRBJ1-2 TRBV27
CAWEGDYGYTF few TRBJ1-2 TRBV5-1
CSGVGGTNTEAFF once TRBJ1-1 TRBV29-1
CASSQRYRDTYEQYF - TRBJ2-7 TRBV3-1/TRBV3-2
CASATTTGGETQYF - TRBJ2-5 TRBV25-1
CASSETGHQPQHF once TRBJ1-5 TRBV10-1
CASSLDHGGGGPYNEQFF - TRBJ2-1 TRBV11-3
CASSYRWPDTLNYGYTF - TRBJ1-2 TRBV6-8
CASSRDRLLYGYTF - TRBJ1-2 TRBV7-2
CASSKPRQGDREQYF - TRBJ2-7 TRBV6-5
CASSRQGQGEKLFF - TRBJ1-4 TRBV27
CASGAKEFYTDTQYF once TRBJ2-3 TRBV7-9
CASSSHLLGAKKETQYF few TRBJ2-5 TRBV11-2
CASSEGGTSGREYNEQFF - TRBJ2-1 TRBV2
CASSQTGGHEQYF - TRBJ2-7 TRBV7-9
CSVVGGWESYNEQFF - TRBJ2-1 TRBV29-1
CASSSHTTSGVDTQYF - TRBJ2-3 TRBV7-8
CASSSGPDTQYF once TRBJ2-3 TRBV7-9
CAWIPSHSEQYF - TRBJ2-7 TRBV30